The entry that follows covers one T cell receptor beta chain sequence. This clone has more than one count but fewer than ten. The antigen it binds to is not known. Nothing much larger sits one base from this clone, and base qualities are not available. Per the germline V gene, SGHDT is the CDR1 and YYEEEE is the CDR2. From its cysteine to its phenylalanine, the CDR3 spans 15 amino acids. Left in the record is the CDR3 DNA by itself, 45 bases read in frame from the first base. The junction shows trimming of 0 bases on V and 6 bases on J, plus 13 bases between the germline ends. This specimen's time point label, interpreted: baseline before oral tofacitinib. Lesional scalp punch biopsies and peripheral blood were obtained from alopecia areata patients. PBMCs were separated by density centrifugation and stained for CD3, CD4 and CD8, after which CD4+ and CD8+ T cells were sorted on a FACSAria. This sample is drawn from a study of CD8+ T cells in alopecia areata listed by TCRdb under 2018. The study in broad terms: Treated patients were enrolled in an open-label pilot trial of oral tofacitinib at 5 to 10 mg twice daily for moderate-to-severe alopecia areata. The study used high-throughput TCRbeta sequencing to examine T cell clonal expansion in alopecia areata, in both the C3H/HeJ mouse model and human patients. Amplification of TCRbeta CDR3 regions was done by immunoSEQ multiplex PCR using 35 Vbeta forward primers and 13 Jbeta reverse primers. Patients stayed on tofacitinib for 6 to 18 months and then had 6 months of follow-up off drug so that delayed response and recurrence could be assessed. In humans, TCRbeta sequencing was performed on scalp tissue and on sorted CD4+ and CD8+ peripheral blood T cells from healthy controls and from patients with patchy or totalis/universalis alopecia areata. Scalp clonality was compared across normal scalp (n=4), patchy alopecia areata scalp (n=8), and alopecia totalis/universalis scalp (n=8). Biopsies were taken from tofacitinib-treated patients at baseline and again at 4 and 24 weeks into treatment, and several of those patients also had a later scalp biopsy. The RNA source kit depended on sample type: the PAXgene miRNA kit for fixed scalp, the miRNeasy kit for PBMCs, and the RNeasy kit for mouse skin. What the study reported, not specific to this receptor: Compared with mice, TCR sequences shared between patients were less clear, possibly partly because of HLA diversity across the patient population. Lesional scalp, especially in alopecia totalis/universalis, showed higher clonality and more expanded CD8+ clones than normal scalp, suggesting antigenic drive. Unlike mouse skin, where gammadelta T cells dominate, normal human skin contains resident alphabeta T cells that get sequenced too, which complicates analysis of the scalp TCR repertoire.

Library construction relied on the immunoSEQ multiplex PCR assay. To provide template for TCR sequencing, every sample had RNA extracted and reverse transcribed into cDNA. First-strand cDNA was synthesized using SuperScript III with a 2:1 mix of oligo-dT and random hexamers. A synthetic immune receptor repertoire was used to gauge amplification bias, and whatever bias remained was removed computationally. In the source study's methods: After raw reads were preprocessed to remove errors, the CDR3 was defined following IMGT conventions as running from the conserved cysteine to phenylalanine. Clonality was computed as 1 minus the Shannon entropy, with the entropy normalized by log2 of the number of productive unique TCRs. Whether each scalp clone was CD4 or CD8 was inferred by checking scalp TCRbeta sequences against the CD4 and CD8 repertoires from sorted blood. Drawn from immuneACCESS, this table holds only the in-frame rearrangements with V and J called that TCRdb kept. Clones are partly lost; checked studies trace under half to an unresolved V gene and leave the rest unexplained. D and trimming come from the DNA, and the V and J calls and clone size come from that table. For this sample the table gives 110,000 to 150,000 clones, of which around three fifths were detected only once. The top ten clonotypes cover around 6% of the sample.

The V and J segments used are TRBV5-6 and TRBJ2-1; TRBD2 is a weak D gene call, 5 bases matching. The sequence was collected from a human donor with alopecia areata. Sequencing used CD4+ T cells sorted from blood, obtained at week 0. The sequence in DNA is TGTGCCAGCAGCTTGGAACTAGTGAGGGTCAATGAGCAGTTCTTC. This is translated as CASSLELVRVNEQFF.